This TCR beta chain stems from a study of cytomegalovirus exposure and HLA in healthy donors. These donors counted as nominally healthy when sampled, but unrecorded immune exposures were likely. This clone has more than one count but fewer than ten. Its specificity is not known. Trimming at V came to 0 bases and at J to 4 bases, leaving 6 bases not matched to a gene. CDR1 and CDR2 from the germline V gene are SGHAT and FQNNGV. The CDR3 length is 16 residues. Amplification used 60 Vbeta primers and 13 Jbeta primers. Sequenced by immunoSEQ multiplex PCR; TCRdb stores in-frame clones only, minus some. The table lists around 210,000 clones, 80% to 85% of them singletons. Overall study results and limits: With DRB1 most and HLA-C fewest, TCR association rates differed between HLA loci in a later analysis. High sensitivity and specificity were reportedly achieved when the classifier diagnosed cytomegalovirus status. An analysis was carried out later, and it reportedly showed fewer N-insertions in an Asian-associated ancestry cluster than the approximately 710-donor mean.

Material: PBMCs. The chain is built from TRBV11-2 and TRBJ1-1; 9 bases line up with TRBD1. This TCR was sampled from a woman in her thirties or forties in good health and CMV-seronegative. The CDR3 loop reads CASSLDYRGRGTEAFF. CDR3 bases: TGTGCCAGCAGCTTAGATTACAGGGGGCGGGGCACTGAAGCTTTCTTT.